The rows below give T cell receptor beta chains drawn from one sample of a study of CD8 T cells in Susac syndrome. Each CDR3 protein gets one entry after TCRdb re-called the immunoSEQ multiplex PCR reads with MiXCR. The sample consists of about 300,000 distinct CDR3 sequences, over 75% of them appearing once. Sequences were obtained from CD8+ T cells from PBMCs. The receptors derive from a human donor with multiple sclerosis. The CDR3 runs from the conserved cysteine through the conserved F or W. D genes are given only for firm matches.

d_call	v_call	j_call	cdr3_aa	cdr3_nt
TRBD1	TRBV27	TRBJ2-7	CASSTRDRVYEQYF	TGTGCCAGCAGTACCCGGGACAGGGTCTACGAGCAGTACTTC
TRBD2	TRBV13	TRBJ2-5	CASSPLTSGAQETQYF	TGTGCCAGCAGCCCTTTGACTAGCGGTGCCCAAGAGACCCAGTACTTC
.	TRBV27	TRBJ2-7	CASSPGQYSYEQYF	TGTGCCAGCAGTCCGGGCCAGTATTCCTACGAGCAGTACTTC
TRBD1	TRBV15	TRBJ2-3	CATSLDRDTDTQYF	TGTGCCACCAGTCTGGACAGGGACACAGATACGCAGTATTTT
TRBD1	TRBV6-1	TRBJ1-3	CASSLTGVPSSGNTIYF	TGTGCCAGCAGTCTGACAGGGGTCCCCAGCTCTGGAAACACCATATATTTT
.	TRBV15	TRBJ2-3	CATSSVVDDTQYF	TGTGCCACCAGCAGTGTTGTAGACGATACGCAGTATTTT
.	TRBV7-9	TRBJ2-7	CASSLSSYAGTYEQYF	TGTGCCAGCAGCTTGTCTAGCTACGCCGGGACCTACGAGCAGTACTTC
.	TRBV4-3	TRBJ2-1	CASSRVIADEQFF	TGCGCCAGCAGCCGAGTAATAGCCGATGAGCAGTTCTTC
TRBD2	TRBV30	TRBJ2-1	CAWSFAGLVSYNEQFF	TGTGCCTGGAGTTTTGCAGGACTAGTGTCCTACAATGAGCAGTTCTTC
TRBD1	TRBV27	TRBJ1-2	CASSPRDRGDGYTF	TGTGCCAGCAGTCCCCGGGACAGGGGAGATGGCTACACCTTC